These T cell receptor beta chains were read from a single sample in a study of shared clonotypes between healthy human individuals. The repertoire was sequenced with immunoSEQ multiplex PCR; TCRdb's copy has only in-frame clones and lacks some. The sample lists some 1,100,000 clones, 75% to 80% seen once, with 0.4% to 0.55% in the top ten. Input material: memory CD4+ T cells from PBMCs. The receptors come from a man aged 18 to 29 in good health. Some clones in this sample may be carry-over from other donors' samples. CDR3s include the opening cysteine and the closing phenylalanine or tryptophan. Each record gives: V gene, D gene, clone size, J gene, CDR3 length, CDR3 DNA, CDR3 protein. A D gene is named only where the DNA matches it firmly. Only part of the rows carry a size: once, few, many, or a class if the clone is expanded.

v_call: TRBV28; d_call: TRBD2; clone_size: -; j_call: TRBJ2-5; cdr3_length: 14; cdr3_nt: TGTGCCAGCAGTTTCGGCGGGAGCAGAGAGACCCAGTACTTC; cdr3_aa: CASSFGGSRETQYF
v_call: TRBV11-3; d_call: TRBD1; clone_size: -; j_call: TRBJ2-5; cdr3_length: 15; cdr3_nt: TGTGCCAGCAGCTTGGGGACAGGGGGCGAAGAGACCCAGTACTTC; cdr3_aa: CASSLGTGGEETQYF
v_call: TRBV9; d_call: TRBD1; clone_size: -; j_call: TRBJ2-4; cdr3_length: 16; cdr3_nt: TGTGCCAGCAGCGACGGACAGGGGGCAGAGTGGAACATTCAGTACTTC; cdr3_aa: CASSDGQGAEWNIQYF
v_call: TRBV11-1; d_call: TRBD1; clone_size: -; j_call: TRBJ1-2; cdr3_length: 14; cdr3_nt: TGTGCCAGCAGCTTAGGGGGACAGCTCTATGGCTACACCTTC; cdr3_aa: CASSLGGQLYGYTF
v_call: TRBV15; d_call: -; clone_size: -; j_call: TRBJ2-3; cdr3_length: 12; cdr3_nt: TGTGCCACCAGCAGGCCCTATGGCGCGCAGTATTTT; cdr3_aa: CATSRPYGAQYF
v_call: TRBV5-6; d_call: -; clone_size: -; j_call: TRBJ1-4; cdr3_length: 16; cdr3_nt: TGTGCCAGCAGCTTAAGGGTGGGCAGACATAATGAAAAACTGTTTTTT; cdr3_aa: CASSLRVGRHNEKLFF
v_call: TRBV28; d_call: TRBD1; clone_size: few; j_call: TRBJ2-7; cdr3_length: 16; cdr3_nt: TGTGCCAGCAGTTCAACGGGACAGGGGTACAGTAGCGAGCAGTACTTC; cdr3_aa: CASSSTGQGYSSEQYF
v_call: TRBV27; d_call: -; clone_size: -; j_call: TRBJ1-2; cdr3_length: 18; cdr3_nt: TGTGCCAGCAGTTTATCTTACGACCCCTGGAAAGGCTACTATGGCTACACCTTC; cdr3_aa: CASSLSYDPWKGYYGYTF
v_call: TRBV19; d_call: -; clone_size: -; j_call: TRBJ2-1; cdr3_length: 9; cdr3_nt: TGTGCCAGTAGTAGCACGGAGTTCTTC; cdr3_aa: CASSSTEFF
v_call: TRBV28; d_call: -; clone_size: once; j_call: TRBJ1-1; cdr3_length: 14; cdr3_nt: TGTGCCAGCAGTTTCCCAGACAGGAACACTGAAGCTTTCTTT; cdr3_aa: CASSFPDRNTEAFF
v_call: TRBV6-5; d_call: TRBD1; clone_size: -; j_call: TRBJ2-7; cdr3_length: 15; cdr3_nt: TGTGCCAGCAGTCCGACCGGGACAGGGTTCTACGAGCAGTACTTC; cdr3_aa: CASSPTGTGFYEQYF
v_call: TRBV7-9; d_call: -; clone_size: -; j_call: TRBJ2-5; cdr3_length: 14; cdr3_nt: TGTGCCAGCAGCTTTGGGTCGATCCAAGAGACCCAGTACTTC; cdr3_aa: CASSFGSIQETQYF
v_call: TRBV28; d_call: -; clone_size: -; j_call: TRBJ1-2; cdr3_length: 13; cdr3_nt: TGTGCCAGCTTTAGTCTTTCTTCCTATGGCTACACCTTC; cdr3_aa: CASFSLSSYGYTF
v_call: TRBV9; d_call: -; clone_size: -; j_call: TRBJ2-1; cdr3_length: 14; cdr3_nt: TGTGCCAGCAGCGTATTCCCAGCGTCGGGTGAGCAGTTCTTC; cdr3_aa: CASSVFPASGEQFF
v_call: TRBV11-2; d_call: -; clone_size: -; j_call: TRBJ1-1; cdr3_length: 14; cdr3_nt: TGTGCCAGCAGCCCCGAGCGGCGGGGGACTGAAGCTTTCTTT; cdr3_aa: CASSPERRGTEAFF
v_call: TRBV6-5; d_call: TRBD1; clone_size: -; j_call: TRBJ1-2; cdr3_length: 14; cdr3_nt: TGTGCCAGCAGTCGGGACAGTCTTAGCTATGGCTACACCTTC; cdr3_aa: CASSRDSLSYGYTF
v_call: TRBV28; d_call: -; clone_size: -; j_call: TRBJ2-1; cdr3_length: 11; cdr3_nt: TGTGCCATTAGGAACTACAATGAGCAGTTCTTC; cdr3_aa: CAIRNYNEQFF
v_call: TRBV6-5; d_call: TRBD1; clone_size: -; j_call: TRBJ1-2; cdr3_length: 16; cdr3_nt: TGTGCCAGCAGTTACTCGGGACAGGGTCTTCTTGATGGCTACACCTTC; cdr3_aa: CASSYSGQGLLDGYTF
v_call: TRBV2; d_call: TRBD1; clone_size: -; j_call: TRBJ2-5; cdr3_length: 15; cdr3_nt: TGTGCCAGCAGTGAAAGGTCAGGGGGAAAAGAGACCCAGTACTTC; cdr3_aa: CASSERSGGKETQYF
v_call: TRBV15; d_call: TRBD1; clone_size: -; j_call: TRBJ1-2; cdr3_length: 14; cdr3_nt: TGTGCCACCAGCAGGAGGGGACAGCGTTATGGCTACACCTTC; cdr3_aa: CATSRRGQRYGYTF
v_call: TRBV6-5; d_call: -; clone_size: -; j_call: TRBJ2-7; cdr3_length: 16; cdr3_nt: TGTGCCAGCAGTTCCGGTACGGCAGGGAAGTCCCACGAGCAGTACTTC; cdr3_aa: CASSSGTAGKSHEQYF
v_call: TRBV18; d_call: TRBD1; clone_size: -; j_call: TRBJ1-5; cdr3_length: 16; cdr3_nt: TGTGCCAGCTCACCACCGGGGACAGGTCGCAACCAGCCCCAGCATTTT; cdr3_aa: CASSPPGTGRNQPQHF
v_call: TRBV28; d_call: -; clone_size: -; j_call: TRBJ1-5; cdr3_length: 14; cdr3_nt: TGTGCCAGCAGGGGAGACAGCGGCAATCAGCCCCAGCATTTT; cdr3_aa: CASRGDSGNQPQHF
v_call: TRBV28; d_call: -; clone_size: few; j_call: TRBJ1-2; cdr3_length: 14; cdr3_nt: TGTGCCAGCAGTTTAGGGACCGCCAACTATGGCTACACCTTC; cdr3_aa: CASSLGTANYGYTF
v_call: TRBV7-2; d_call: -; clone_size: -; j_call: TRBJ1-4; cdr3_length: 15; cdr3_nt: TGTGCCAGCAGCTTAGCCGGGCTTGCAAGTGAAAAACTGTTTTTT; cdr3_aa: CASSLAGLASEKLFF
v_call: TRBV7-2; d_call: -; clone_size: -; j_call: TRBJ2-7; cdr3_length: 12; cdr3_nt: TGTGCCAGCAGCCCCTCCCCTGGCGAGCAGTACTTC; cdr3_aa: CASSPSPGEQYF
v_call: TRBV5-1; d_call: -; clone_size: -; j_call: TRBJ2-3; cdr3_length: 17; cdr3_nt: TGCGCCAGCAGCTTGGCCCAGGGCGGAACAAGCACAGATACGCAGTATTTT; cdr3_aa: CASSLAQGGTSTDTQYF
v_call: TRBV5-6; d_call: TRBD2; clone_size: few; j_call: TRBJ2-4; cdr3_length: 17; cdr3_nt: TGTGCCAGCACCAAGAGGACTAGCGGGAGGCGGGTAAACATTCAGTACTTC; cdr3_aa: CASTKRTSGRRVNIQYF
v_call: TRBV18; d_call: TRBD1; clone_size: -; j_call: TRBJ2-1; cdr3_length: 13; cdr3_nt: TGTGCCAGCTCACCACCGGTACGACAGGGGATGTTCTTC; cdr3_aa: CASSPPVRQGMFF
v_call: TRBV11-3; d_call: -; clone_size: -; j_call: TRBJ2-1; cdr3_length: 15; cdr3_nt: TGTGCCAGCAGCTTATCGCGCCGCTCCTACAATGAGCAGTTCTTC; cdr3_aa: CASSLSRRSYNEQFF
v_call: TRBV18; d_call: -; clone_size: -; j_call: TRBJ2-2; cdr3_length: 15; cdr3_nt: TGTGCCAGCTCACCACAGAGACGGAACACCGGGGAGCTGTTTTTT; cdr3_aa: CASSPQRRNTGELFF
v_call: TRBV28; d_call: -; clone_size: few; j_call: TRBJ1-1; cdr3_length: 13; cdr3_nt: TGTGCCAGCAGACGGGACTTAGGGACTGAAGCTTTCTTT; cdr3_aa: CASRRDLGTEAFF
v_call: TRBV29-1; d_call: -; clone_size: -; j_call: TRBJ2-6; cdr3_length: 15; cdr3_nt: TGCAGCGCACGTATTGGGACATCAGGGGCCAACGTCCTGACTTTC; cdr3_aa: CSARIGTSGANVLTF
v_call: TRBV27; d_call: TRBD1; clone_size: -; j_call: TRBJ2-3; cdr3_length: 16; cdr3_nt: TGTGCCAGCAGCCGACCCCCGGGACAGGGAAAAGATACGCAGTATTTT; cdr3_aa: CASSRPPGQGKDTQYF
v_call: TRBV7-3; d_call: TRBD1; clone_size: -; j_call: TRBJ2-1; cdr3_length: 16; cdr3_nt: TGTGCCAGCAGCTCGTTGGGGACAGGGGGCGGAAATGAGCAGTTCTTC; cdr3_aa: CASSSLGTGGGNEQFF
v_call: TRBV7-2; d_call: TRBD1; clone_size: -; j_call: TRBJ2-3; cdr3_length: 15; cdr3_nt: TGTGCCAGCAGCTTAGGACAGGGAGGCACAGATACGCAGTATTTT; cdr3_aa: CASSLGQGGTDTQYF
v_call: TRBV5-1; d_call: -; clone_size: -; j_call: TRBJ1-4; cdr3_length: 15; cdr3_nt: TGCGCCAGCAGCTGGGGGGGAGTGGTGGATGAAAAACTGTTTTTT; cdr3_aa: CASSWGGVVDEKLFF
v_call: TRBV5-1; d_call: -; clone_size: few; j_call: TRBJ2-7; cdr3_length: 14; cdr3_nt: TGCGCCAGCAGCTTAGCGGGCCCCGCCTACGAGCAGTACTTC; cdr3_aa: CASSLAGPAYEQYF
v_call: TRBV6-5; d_call: -; clone_size: -; j_call: TRBJ1-3; cdr3_length: 15; cdr3_nt: TGTGCCAGCAGCCGAAGCCTCACAGGTGGAAACACCATATATTTT; cdr3_aa: CASSRSLTGGNTIYF
v_call: TRBV11-2; d_call: -; clone_size: -; j_call: TRBJ2-1; cdr3_length: 15; cdr3_nt: TGTGCCAGCAGCTTAGCTGCGGCACCCTACAATGAGCAGTTCTTC; cdr3_aa: CASSLAAAPYNEQFF
v_call: TRBV6-6; d_call: -; clone_size: -; j_call: TRBJ1-1; cdr3_length: 13; cdr3_nt: TGTGCCAGCAGTTACGCCATGAACACTGAAGCTTTCTTT; cdr3_aa: CASSYAMNTEAFF
v_call: TRBV5-1; d_call: -; clone_size: -; j_call: TRBJ2-3; cdr3_length: 14; cdr3_nt: TGCGCCAGCAGCTATAGCGGCGTGACAGATACGCAGTATTTT; cdr3_aa: CASSYSGVTDTQYF
v_call: TRBV11-2; d_call: -; clone_size: -; j_call: TRBJ2-5; cdr3_length: 12; cdr3_nt: TGTGCCAGCAGCTTAAGGCGGGAGACCCAGTACTTC; cdr3_aa: CASSLRRETQYF
v_call: TRBV2; d_call: -; clone_size: -; j_call: TRBJ2-7; cdr3_length: 10; cdr3_nt: TGTGCCAGCAGGGGGACAGAGCAGTACTTC; cdr3_aa: CASRGTEQYF
v_call: TRBV7-9; d_call: -; clone_size: -; j_call: TRBJ2-1; cdr3_length: 15; cdr3_nt: TGTGCCAGCAGCTTGCCATCCGGGGCAAGCAATGAGCAGTTCTTC; cdr3_aa: CASSLPSGASNEQFF
v_call: TRBV2; d_call: -; clone_size: -; j_call: TRBJ2-2; cdr3_length: 16; cdr3_nt: TGTGCCAGCAGGTACCAGGTGGATGCGAACACCGGGGAGCTGTTTTTT; cdr3_aa: CASRYQVDANTGELFF
v_call: TRBV10-3; d_call: -; clone_size: -; j_call: TRBJ2-7; cdr3_length: 16; cdr3_nt: TGTGCCATCAGTGAACGCGGGGGCAGGGGCGACTACGAGCAGTACTTC; cdr3_aa: CAISERGGRGDYEQYF
v_call: TRBV4-1; d_call: TRBD1; clone_size: -; j_call: TRBJ2-5; cdr3_length: 15; cdr3_nt: TGCGCCAGCAGCCAAACCGGACAGGGTGGAGAGACCCAGTACTTC; cdr3_aa: CASSQTGQGGETQYF
v_call: TRBV2; d_call: -; clone_size: -; j_call: TRBJ1-2; cdr3_length: 16; cdr3_nt: TGTGCCAGCAGTCTTCACCCAAGCGGCAGATTCTATGGCTACACCTTC; cdr3_aa: CASSLHPSGRFYGYTF
v_call: TRBV28; d_call: TRBD2; clone_size: -; j_call: TRBJ2-3; cdr3_length: 15; cdr3_nt: TGTGCCAGCAGTGAAGCGGGGACTAGCACAGATACGCAGTATTTT; cdr3_aa: CASSEAGTSTDTQYF
v_call: TRBV11-2; d_call: -; clone_size: few; j_call: TRBJ1-1; cdr3_length: 13; cdr3_nt: TGTGCCAGCAGCTTTGCGTACGACACTGAAGCTTTCTTT; cdr3_aa: CASSFAYDTEAFF
v_call: TRBV5-6; d_call: -; clone_size: -; j_call: TRBJ1-1; cdr3_length: 13; cdr3_nt: TGTGCCAGCAGCTTGAGAGGGGACCCTGAAGCTTTCTTT; cdr3_aa: CASSLRGDPEAFF
v_call: TRBV4-1; d_call: -; clone_size: once; j_call: TRBJ2-2; cdr3_length: 16; cdr3_nt: TGCGCCAGCAGCCAAGGAGGAAGTCAGGGGAACGGGGAGCTGTTTTTT; cdr3_aa: CASSQGGSQGNGELFF
v_call: TRBV27; d_call: -; clone_size: -; j_call: TRBJ2-1; cdr3_length: 17; cdr3_nt: TGTGCCAGCAGTTTAGCGGGACCCCCAATCACCCCCAATGAGCAGTTCTTC; cdr3_aa: CASSLAGPPITPNEQFF
v_call: TRBV6-6; d_call: -; clone_size: -; j_call: TRBJ2-4; cdr3_length: 14; cdr3_nt: TGTGCCAGCAGTTACTCGAGGAGCCAGCAGCTTCAGTACTTC; cdr3_aa: CASSYSRSQQLQYF
v_call: TRBV28; d_call: -; clone_size: few; j_call: TRBJ1-2; cdr3_length: 14; cdr3_nt: TGTGCCAGCAGTTTATCGGGGGGCGTTTATGGCTACACCTTC; cdr3_aa: CASSLSGGVYGYTF
v_call: TRBV5-1; d_call: -; clone_size: -; j_call: TRBJ1-1; cdr3_length: 14; cdr3_nt: TGCGCCAGCAGCTTCCAGCATCCGAACACTGAAGCTTTCTTT; cdr3_aa: CASSFQHPNTEAFF